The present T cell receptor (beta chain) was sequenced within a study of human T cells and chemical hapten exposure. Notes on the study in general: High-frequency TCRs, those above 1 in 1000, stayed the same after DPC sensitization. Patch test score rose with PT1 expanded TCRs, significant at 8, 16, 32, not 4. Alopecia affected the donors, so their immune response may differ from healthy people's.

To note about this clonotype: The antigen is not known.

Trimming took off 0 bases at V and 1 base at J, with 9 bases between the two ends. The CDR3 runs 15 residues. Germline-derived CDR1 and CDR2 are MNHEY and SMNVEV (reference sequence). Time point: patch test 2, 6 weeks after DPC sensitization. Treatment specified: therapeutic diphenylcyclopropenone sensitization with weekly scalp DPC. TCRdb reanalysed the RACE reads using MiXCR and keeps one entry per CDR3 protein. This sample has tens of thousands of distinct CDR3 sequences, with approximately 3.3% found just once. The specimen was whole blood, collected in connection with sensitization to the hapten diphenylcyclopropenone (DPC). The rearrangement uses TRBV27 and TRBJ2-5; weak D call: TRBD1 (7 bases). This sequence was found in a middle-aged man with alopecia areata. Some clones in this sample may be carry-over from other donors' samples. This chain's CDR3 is CASSLSRGVQETQYF. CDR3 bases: TGTGCCAGCAGTTTATCCAGGGGGGTCCAAGAGACCCAGTACTTC.